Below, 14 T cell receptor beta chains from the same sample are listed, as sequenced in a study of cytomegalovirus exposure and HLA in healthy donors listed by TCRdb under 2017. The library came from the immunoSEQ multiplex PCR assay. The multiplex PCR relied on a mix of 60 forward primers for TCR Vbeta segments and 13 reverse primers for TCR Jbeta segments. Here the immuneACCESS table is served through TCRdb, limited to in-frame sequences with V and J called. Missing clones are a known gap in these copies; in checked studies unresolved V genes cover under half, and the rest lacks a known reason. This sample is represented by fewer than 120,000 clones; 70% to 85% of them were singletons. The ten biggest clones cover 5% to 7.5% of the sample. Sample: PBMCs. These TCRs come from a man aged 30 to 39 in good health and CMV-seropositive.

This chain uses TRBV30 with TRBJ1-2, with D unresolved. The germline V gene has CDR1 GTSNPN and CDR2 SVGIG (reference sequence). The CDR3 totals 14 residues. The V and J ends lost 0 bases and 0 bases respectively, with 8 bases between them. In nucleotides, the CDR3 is TGTGCCTGGAGTGTAAGCCTGGCTAACTATGGCTACACCTTC. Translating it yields CAWSVSLANYGYTF.

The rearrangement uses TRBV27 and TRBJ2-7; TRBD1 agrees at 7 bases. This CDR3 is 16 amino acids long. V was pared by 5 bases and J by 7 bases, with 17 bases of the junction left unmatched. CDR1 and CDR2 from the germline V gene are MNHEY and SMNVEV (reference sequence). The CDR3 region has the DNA TGTGCCAGCAGTCGAAACTCGCCGGGACAGACAGGGGAGCAGTACTTC. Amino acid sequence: CASSRNSPGQTGEQYF.

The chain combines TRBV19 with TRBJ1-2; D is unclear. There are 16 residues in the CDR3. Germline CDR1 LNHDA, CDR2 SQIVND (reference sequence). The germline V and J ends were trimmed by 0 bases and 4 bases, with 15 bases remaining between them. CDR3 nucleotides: TGTGCCAGTAGTATAGACCACGGGGAGATTGCCTATGGCTACACCTTC. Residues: CASSIDHGEIAYGYTF.

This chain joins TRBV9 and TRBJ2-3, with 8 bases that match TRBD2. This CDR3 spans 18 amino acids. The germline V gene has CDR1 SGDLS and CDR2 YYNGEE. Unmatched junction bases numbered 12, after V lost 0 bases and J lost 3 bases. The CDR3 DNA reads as TGTGCCAGCAGCGTAGCGGGGACTAGAGGTAGTGATACAGATACGCAGTATTTT. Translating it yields CASSVAGTRGSDTDTQYF.

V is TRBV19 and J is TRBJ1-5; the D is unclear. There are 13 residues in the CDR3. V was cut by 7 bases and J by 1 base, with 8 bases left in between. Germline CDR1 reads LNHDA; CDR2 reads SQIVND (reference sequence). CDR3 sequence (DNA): TGTGCCAGTAAAAGGGAGAGCAATCAGCCCCAGCATTTT. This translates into CASKRESNQPQHF.

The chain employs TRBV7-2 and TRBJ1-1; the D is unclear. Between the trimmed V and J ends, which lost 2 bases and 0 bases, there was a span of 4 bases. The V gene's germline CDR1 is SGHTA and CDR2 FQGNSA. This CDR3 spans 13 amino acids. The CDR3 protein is CASSLPLNTEAFF. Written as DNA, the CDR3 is TGTGCCAGCAGCTTACCATTGAACACTGAAGCTTTCTTT.

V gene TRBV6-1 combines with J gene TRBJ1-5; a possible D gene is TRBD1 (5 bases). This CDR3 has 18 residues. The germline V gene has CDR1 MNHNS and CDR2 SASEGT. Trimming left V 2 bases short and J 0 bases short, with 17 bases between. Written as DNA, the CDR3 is TGTGCCAGCAGTGAACCCTCGGCTAGGGGTTATAGCAATCAGCCCCAGCATTTT. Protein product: CASSEPSARGYSNQPQHF.

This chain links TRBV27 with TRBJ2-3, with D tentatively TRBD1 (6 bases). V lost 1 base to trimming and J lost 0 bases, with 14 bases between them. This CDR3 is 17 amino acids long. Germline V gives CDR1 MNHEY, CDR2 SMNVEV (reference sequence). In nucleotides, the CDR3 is TGTGCCAGCAGTTTATTTACCGGGACATTTAGCACAGATACGCAGTATTTT. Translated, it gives CASSLFTGTFSTDTQYF.

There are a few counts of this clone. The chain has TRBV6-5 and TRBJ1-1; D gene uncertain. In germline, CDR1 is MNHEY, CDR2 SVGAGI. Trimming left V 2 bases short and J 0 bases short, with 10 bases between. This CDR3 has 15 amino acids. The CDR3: CASSYGRQLNTEAFF. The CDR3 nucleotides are TGTGCCAGCAGTTACGGGCGCCAGCTGAACACTGAAGCTTTCTTT.

This chain's CDR3 is CASSWNAGFTDTQYF. As DNA, the CDR3 is TGCGCCAGCAGCTGGAATGCAGGGTTCACAGATACGCAGTATTTT. This chain links TRBV5-1 with TRBJ2-3; tentative D call: TRBD1 (5 bases). The CDR3 sequence is 15 residues long. V lost 3 bases, J lost 2 bases, and 13 bases lay in between. The germline CDR1 and CDR2 sequences are SGHRS and YFSETQ.

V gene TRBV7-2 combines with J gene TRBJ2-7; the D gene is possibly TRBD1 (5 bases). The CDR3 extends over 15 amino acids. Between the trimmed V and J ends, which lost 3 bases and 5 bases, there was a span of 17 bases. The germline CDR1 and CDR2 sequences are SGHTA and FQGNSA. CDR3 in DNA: TGTGCCAGCAGCTTTGCACGGGTTCAGGGAAACGAGCAGTACTTC. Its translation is CASSFARVQGNEQYF.

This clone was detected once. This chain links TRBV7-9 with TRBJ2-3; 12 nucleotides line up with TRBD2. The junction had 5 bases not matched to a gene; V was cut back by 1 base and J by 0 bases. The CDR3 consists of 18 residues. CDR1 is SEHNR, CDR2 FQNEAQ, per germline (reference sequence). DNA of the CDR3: TGTGCCAGCAGCTTAGAACTAGCGGGGGGTGCTAGCACAGATACGCAGTATTTT. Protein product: CASSLELAGGASTDTQYF.

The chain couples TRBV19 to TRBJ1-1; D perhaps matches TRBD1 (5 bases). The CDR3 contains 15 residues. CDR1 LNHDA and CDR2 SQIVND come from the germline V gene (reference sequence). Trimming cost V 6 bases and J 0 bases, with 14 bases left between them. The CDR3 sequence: CASRPRQLLNTEAFF. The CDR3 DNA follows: TGTGCCAGTAGACCTCGACAGCTTTTGAACACTGAAGCTTTCTTT. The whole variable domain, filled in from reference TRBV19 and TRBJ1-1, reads DGGITQSPKYLFRKEGQNVTLSCEQNLNHDAMYWYRQDPGQGLRLIYYSQIVNDFQKGDIAEGYSVSREKKESFPLTVTSAQKNPTAFYLCASRPRQLLNTEAFFGQGTRLTVV.

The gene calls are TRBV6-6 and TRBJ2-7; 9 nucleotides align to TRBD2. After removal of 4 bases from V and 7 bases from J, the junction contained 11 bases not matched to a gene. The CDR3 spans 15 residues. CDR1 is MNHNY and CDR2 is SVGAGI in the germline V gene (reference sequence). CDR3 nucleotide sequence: TGTGCCAGCAGTTTAGATGGCGGGGGGGCCATGGAGCAGTACTTC. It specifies CASSLDGGGAMEQYF.